The 2 T cell receptor beta chains reported below all come from one sample, sequenced in a study of CD8+ T cells in alopecia areata. Treatment specified: oral pan-JAK inhibitor, 5-10 mg twice daily. cDNA serving as the sequencing template came from extracted, reverse transcribed RNA. The repertoire was sequenced with immunoSEQ multiplex PCR; TCRdb's copy has only in-frame clones and lacks some. The sample carries over 150,000 clones, approximately 55% recorded once. The sequences come from CD8+ T cells sorted from blood, collected at week 24, from a patient treated with tofacitinib. The receptor set was obtained from a human donor with alopecia areata.

The chain employs TRBV9 and TRBJ2-5, with 8 bases identical to TRBD1. Germline V lookup: CDR1 SGDLS, CDR2 YYNGEE. The CDR3 covers 15 residues. V dropped 4 bases and J dropped 3; count of bases not matched to a gene: 8. The CDR3 loop is CASSTQTGAKETQYF. CDR3 DNA: TGTGCCAGCAGCACCCAGACAGGGGCCAAAGAGACCCAGTACTTC.

This chain uses TRBV7-3 with TRBJ1-1; D is undetermined. V was clipped by 5 bases and J by 4 bases, with 17 bases between them. This CDR3 region has 15 residues. Germline V lookup: CDR1 SGHTA, CDR2 FQGTGA. CDR3 amino acids: CASSHKGMSSTEAFF. The CDR3 DNA reads as TGTGCCAGCAGCCATAAAGGGATGTCTTCCACTGAAGCTTTCTTT.